This T cell receptor (beta chain) emerged from a study of vaccination effects on CD4 cells after COVID-19. About the research overall: Antigen-specific CD4+ T cells were first expanded with viral peptide pools by the ViraFEST assay and only then sequenced. After the second dose, samples were taken at median day 72.

This clone turned up a few times. Its antigen is currently unknown. Sequenced by immunoSEQ multiplex PCR; TCRdb stores in-frame clones only, minus some. The repertoire holds about 57,000 clones, with about four fifths as singletons. Upon completion of around eleven days in culture, CD4+ T cells were isolated. Of the BNT162b2 and mRNA-1273 vaccines, participants received two doses of one or the other. Germline values: CDR1 MNHEY, CDR2 SVGAGI. V lost 10 bases and J lost 7, with 22 bases in between. The CDR3 consists of 14 residues. Sample: CD4+ T cells from PBMCs cultured without peptide, taken after COVID-19 vaccination. The chain couples TRBV6-5 to TRBJ1-2; perhaps TRBD1 as D (5 bases). The TCR sequence derives from a human donor who received a COVID-19 vaccine. DNA for the CDR3: TGTGCCACCTCTCCGGGGCTGGTTACGGGTGGCTACACCTTC. This encodes CATSPGLVTGGYTF.